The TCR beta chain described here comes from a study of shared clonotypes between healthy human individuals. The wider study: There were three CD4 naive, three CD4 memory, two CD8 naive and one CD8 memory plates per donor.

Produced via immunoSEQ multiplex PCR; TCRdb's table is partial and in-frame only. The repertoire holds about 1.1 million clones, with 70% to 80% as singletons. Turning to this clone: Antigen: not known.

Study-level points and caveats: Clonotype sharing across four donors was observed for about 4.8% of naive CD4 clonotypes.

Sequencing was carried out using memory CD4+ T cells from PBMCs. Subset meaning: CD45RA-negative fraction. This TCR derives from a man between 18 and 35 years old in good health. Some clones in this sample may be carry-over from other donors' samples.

The CDR3 here is CASSRLRVNEQFF. Here the CDR3 DNA reads TGTGCCAGCAGTCGTTTGCGGGTTAATGAGCAGTTCTTC. V and J are TRBV28 and TRBJ2-1, with D perhaps TRBD2 (5 bases). CDR1 MDHEN and CDR2 SYDVKM come from the germline V gene. The CDR3 sequence is 13 residues long. The germline V and J ends were trimmed by 5 bases and 7 bases, with 12 bases remaining between them.